These 8 T cell receptor beta chains were all obtained from the same sample, sequenced in a study of blood T cell repertoires in COVID-19. Profiling relied on immunoSEQ multiplex PCR, and the TCRdb table lists in-frame clones only, not all of them. The sample lists about 150,000 clones, about four fifths occurring once. The sequenced sample was peripheral blood. Receptors originate from a man aged 55 to 69 with acute or convalescent COVID-19.

Written as DNA, the CDR3 is TGTGCCAGCCTCTCTAGGTCCCTCGGGACCCAGTACTTC. This codes for CASLSRSLGTQYF. The genes are TRBV28 and TRBJ2-5; D gene uncertain. CDR3 length equals 13 residues. V was shortened by 8 bases and J by 7 bases, with 17 bases between the two germline ends. From germline, CDR1 is MDHEN and CDR2 SYDVKM.

The chain combines TRBV5-4 with TRBJ1-1; TRBD1 aligns across 12 bases. Trimming took 0 bases from V and 12 from J; bases not matched to a gene: 12. The germline V gene has CDR1 SGHNT and CDR2 YYREEE (reference sequence). The CDR3 runs 16 residues. The CDR3 here is CASSLGGQGAIWNPFF. The CDR3 DNA follows: TGTGCCAGCAGCTTGGGGGGACAGGGGGCTATATGGAATCCTTTCTTT.

The CDR3 region has the DNA TGTGCCAGCAGCCGGACTAGCGGGAGTCTCGCCGAGCAGTACTTC. It encodes CASSRTSGSLAEQYF. The V and J genes are TRBV14 and TRBJ2-7, with 13 bases fitting TRBD2. In germline, CDR1 is SGHDN, CDR2 FVKESK. V shed 4 bases and J 6 bases; nucleotides not matched to a gene: 6. This CDR3 has 15 amino acids.

The gene calls are TRBV6-6 and TRBJ1-3; 7 nucleotides align to TRBD1. The CDR3 spans 15 residues. Germline V gene data show CDR1 as MNHNY and CDR2 as SVGAGI (reference sequence). Unmatched junction bases numbered 4, after V lost 5 bases and J lost 0 bases. CDR3 sequence (DNA): TGTGCCAGCAGTCCCGGACAGGTCTCTGGAAACACCATATATTTT. Protein sequence: CASSPGQVSGNTIYF.

The gene calls are TRBV9 and TRBJ2-1; 7 positions match TRBD1. The CDR3 covers 15 residues. Looked up from germline, CDR1 is SGDLS and CDR2 is YYNGEE. The junction had 4 bases not matched to a gene; V was cut back by 0 bases and J by 4 bases. CDR3 DNA sequence: TGTGCCAGCAGCGTAGACAGGGGTCCTTACAATGAGCAGTTCTTC. Amino acids: CASSVDRGPYNEQFF.

V is TRBV18 and J is TRBJ2-7; TRBD1 matches 9 bases. V lost 8 bases and J lost 5; bases outside the gene matches: 10. Germline assignment: CDR1 KGHSH and CDR2 LQKENI. The CDR3 length is 14 residues. CDR3 DNA sequence: TGTGCCAGCCAGCGCCCTACAGGGGGCAACGAGCAGTACTTC. It yields the protein CASQRPTGGNEQYF. The full variable domain, in which reference TRBV18 and TRBJ2-7 provide the parts outside the CDR3, is NAGVMQNPRHLVRRRGQEARLRCSPMKGHSHVYWYRQLPEEGLKFMVYLQKENIIDESGMPKERFSAEFPKEGPSILRIQQVVRGDSAAYFCASQRPTGGNEQYFGPGTRLTVT.

The rearrangement links TRBV7-8 to TRBJ2-7, with 7 bases that match TRBD2. Per germline, CDR1 SGHVS and CDR2 FQNEAQ. The CDR3 runs 13 residues. Unmatched junction bases numbered 7, after V lost 11 bases and J lost 0 bases. The CDR3 nucleotides read TGTGCCTCACGCGGGGGTGACTCCTACGAGCAGTACTTC. As protein: CASRGGDSYEQYF.

This clone was detected a few times. This rearrangement joins TRBV19 to TRBJ1-2, with TRBD1 matching 10 bases. CDR1 and CDR2 from the germline V gene are LNHDA and SQIVND (reference sequence). J lost 2 bases, V lost 6 bases, and 6 bases had no gene match. The length of the CDR3 is 15 residues. CDR3 DNA: TGTGCCAGTAGAATACTGGACAGGGGGAACTATGGCTACACCTTC. Protein product: CASRILDRGNYGYTF.